This T cell receptor beta chain was recovered during a study of cytomegalovirus exposure and HLA in healthy donors. PCR primers comprised 60 Vbeta and 13 Jbeta primers. TCRdb's table, derived via immunoSEQ multiplex PCR, lists solely in-frame clones and lacks some. In the table there are roughly 150,000 clones, 73% of which are singletons. In regard to this clone: The target antigen is unknown.

Study-level findings and limits: In vitro assays verified that a few CMV-associated chains recognized CMV antigens specifically. About 87% or about 30% of the time was how often most TCR beta V segments were productive, according to an earlier analysis. As immune exposure information, only CMV serostatus was available.

Germline V gene data show CDR1 as SGHNT and CDR2 as YYREEE (reference sequence). The CDR3 is 15 residues long. V shed 3 bases, J shed 9 bases, and the junction held 6 bases outside the gene matches. This TCR came from a woman under 30 in good health and CMV-seropositive. The material sequenced was PBMCs. V gene TRBV5-4 combines with J gene TRBJ2-5, with 15 bases fitting TRBD2. CDR3 coding DNA: TGTGCCAGCAGCTATCGGACTAGCGGGGGGGTGGCCCAGTACTTC. Translated: CASSYRTSGGVAQYF. The full variable domain, completed using reference TRBV5-4 and TRBJ2-5, is ETGVTQSPTHLIKTRGQQVTLRCSSQSGHNTVSWYQQALGQGPQFIFQYYREEENGRGNFPPRFSGLQFPNYSSELNVNALELDDSALYLCASSYRTSGGVAQYFGPGTRLLVL.